Below, 18 T cell receptor beta chains from the same sample are listed, as sequenced in a study of blood T cells in healthy people across ages. A sample-barcoded 5' primer and a J-beta primer mix were used in a second PCR of roughly 7 to 11 cycles. TCRdb itself ran the 5' RACE reads through MiXCR, one entry per CDR3 protein. The sample records 350,000 to 450,000 distinct CDR3 sequences, roughly half being singletons. Sequenced sample: blood. These receptors originate from a man in his sixties in good health.

There are many counts of this clonotype. This sequence joins TRBV7-2 and TRBJ2-1; the match to TRBD2 covers 7 bases. V shed 6 bases and J 9 bases; nucleotides not matched to a gene: 2. CDR1 is SGHTA, CDR2 FQGNSA, per germline. The CDR3 contains 11 residues. The CDR3, as DNA: TGTGCCAGCAGGGCGGGAGCTGAGCAGTTCTTC. Amino acids: CASRAGAEQFF.

This clonotype has more than one count but fewer than ten. J is TRBJ1-6 and V is TRBV7-3; TRBD1 might be the D (6 bases). There are 16 residues in the CDR3. V dropped 5 bases and J dropped 2 bases, with 13 bases sitting between them. Germline V gives CDR1 SGHTA, CDR2 FQGTGA. The CDR3 region is CASSLRGGAYNSPLHF. The CDR3 nucleotides read TGTGCCAGCAGCCTAAGGGGGGGCGCCTATAATTCACCCCTCCACTTT.

This clonotype was seen a handful of times. The genes are TRBV20-1 and TRBJ2-7; 9 bases agree with TRBD1. This CDR3 is built from 14 residues. J gave up 5 bases and V 1 base, and 6 bases lay outside the gene matches. Germline V gene sequence: CDR1 DFQATT, CDR2 SNEGSKA (reference sequence). CDR3 protein: CSARAGDRDHEQYF. The CDR3 DNA reads as TGCAGTGCTAGAGCCGGGGACAGGGACCACGAGCAGTACTTC.

This clonotype appeared a few times. The chain has TRBV4-1 and TRBJ2-3; tentatively, D is TRBD1 or TRBD2 (5 bases each). The germline gives CDR1 MGHRA, CDR2 YSYEKL. The CDR3 is 18 amino acids. V lost 0 bases, J lost 9 bases, and 25 bases lay in between. The DNA of the CDR3 is TGCGCCAGCAGCCAAGATGGGACCCCGGGTCCTGGTCTGTCAACGCAGTATTTT. This codes for CASSQDGTPGPGLSTQYF.

Here the CDR3 reads CASSHGGLYEQYF. DNA for the CDR3: TGTGCCAGCAGCCACGGGGGACTCTACGAGCAGTACTTC. This chain links TRBV4-2 with TRBJ2-4; D might be TRBD2 (6 bases). The J call may be incorrect, as the DNA end agrees better with TRBJ2-7. CDR3 length: 13 amino acids. Germline V gene data show CDR1 as LGHNA and CDR2 as YNFKEQ.

The chain couples TRBV5-1 to TRBJ1-1; D gene ambiguous. V shed 4 bases and J shed 7 bases, with 17 bases lying between them. Germline values: CDR1 SGHRS, CDR2 YFSETQ. The CDR3 runs to 14 residues. CDR3 nucleotide sequence: TGCGCCAGCAGCGAAGGCGGACGGAGGGTTGAAGCTTTCTTT. Translated: CASSEGGRRVEAFF.

Comment on this clonotype: At one boundary the junction diverges from the germline segment, which might be a read error. The V and J genes are TRBV7-9 and TRBJ1-1; no clear D. The length of the CDR3 is 14 residues. Germline V lookup: CDR1 SEHNR, CDR2 FQNEAQ (reference sequence). CDR3 protein: CASSLGHMNTEAFF. DNA for the CDR3: TGTGCCAGCAGCTTAGGACATATGAACACCGAAGCTTTCTTT.

This rearrangement joins TRBV3-1 to TRBJ2-7, with TRBD2 as a possible D gene (6 bases). The V gene lost 4 bases and the J gene lost 2 bases, with 18 bases spanning the gap. There are 16 residues in the CDR3. From germline, CDR1 is LGHDT and CDR2 YNNKEL (reference sequence). DNA of the CDR3: TGTGCCAGCAGCCGCCAACGGGACTCCTGGACCTACGAGCAGTACTTC. It encodes CASSRQRDSWTYEQYF.

The chain joins TRBV20-1 to TRBJ2-2; 8 bases align to TRBD2. Germline V gene data show CDR1 as DFQATT and CDR2 as SNEGSKA (reference sequence). V shed 7 bases, J shed 5 bases, and the junction held 6 bases outside the gene matches. The CDR3 covers 13 residues. CDR3 nucleotide sequence: TGCAGTGGTGAGCGGGAGATTACCGGGGAGCTGTTTTTT. This translates into CSGEREITGELFF.

The chain is built from TRBV12-3 or TRBV12-4 and TRBJ2-1; 9 bases match TRBD2. This CDR3 spans 15 amino acids. V was pared by 10 bases and J by 6 bases, with 13 bases of the junction left unmatched. The DNA of the CDR3 is TGTGCCACCCAGCCCACTAGCGGGTCTGGCAATGAGCAGTTCTTC. This sequence encodes CATQPTSGSGNEQFF.

The chain combines TRBV12-3 or TRBV12-4 with TRBJ1-2; tentative D call: TRBD1 (6 bases). The CDR3 is 15 amino acids. With 4 bases removed from V and 1 base from J, the gap between germline ends came to 13 bases. CDR3 sequence: CASSSSGGGNYGYTF. Here the CDR3 DNA reads TGTGCCAGCAGTTCCTCCGGAGGGGGTAACTATGGCTACACCTTC.

This clonotype occurred many times. This chain links TRBV29-1 with TRBJ2-1; TRBD2 aligns across 16 bases. The germline V gene has CDR1 SQVTM and CDR2 ANQGSEA. The junction had 10 bases not matched to a gene; V was cut back by 7 bases and J by 10 bases. The CDR3 has 15 amino acids. As DNA, the CDR3 is TGCAGCGCCGGGGGACTAGCGGGAGGGCCTCGGGAGCAGTTCTTC. It translates to CSAGGLAGGPREQFF.

The chain joins TRBV30 to TRBJ2-7; the match to TRBD2 covers 12 bases. This CDR3 is built from 12 residues. The germline V gene encodes CDR1 GTSNPN and CDR2 SVGIG (reference sequence). V shed 5 bases and J 4 bases; nucleotides not matched to a gene: 0. CDR3 DNA: TGTGCCTGGGGGACTAGCGGGTACGAGCAGTACTTC. Protein product: CAWGTSGYEQYF.

In regard to this clonotype: Its ends do not fully match the called genes, so a read error is possible. The rearrangement joins TRBV7-8 to TRBJ2-3; perhaps D is TRBD1 or TRBD2 (5 bases each). The CDR3 is 15 residues long. Germline CDR1 is SGHVS and CDR2 is FQNEAQ. The CDR3 coding sequence is TGTGCCAGCAGCTTGACATCCCTGGGGGTAGATACGCGGTATTTT. Protein product: CASSLTSLGVDTRYF.

This clonotype was counted only a few times. The CDR3 reads CASSGGGPGDTQYF. Written as DNA, the CDR3 is TGTGCCAGCAGTGGGGGGGGGCCCGGAGATACGCAGTATTTT. The chain is built from TRBV25-1 and TRBJ2-3, with TRBD2 as a possible D gene (7 bases). Germline V lookup: CDR1 MGHDK, CDR2 SYGVNS. V dropped 4 bases and J dropped 5 bases, with 13 bases sitting between them. This CDR3 comprises 14 residues.

In this sample, this clonotype turned up once. This chain joins TRBV27 and TRBJ1-1, with TRBD1 as a possible D gene (6 bases). Germline CDR1 MNHEY, CDR2 SMNVEV (reference sequence). CDR3 size: 12 residues. The V and J ends lost 8 bases and 0 bases respectively, with 7 bases between them. CDR3 nucleotides: TGTGCCAGCGGACAGATGAACACTGAAGCTTTCTTT. It yields the protein CASGQMNTEAFF.

This clonotype was counted ten times or more. The rearrangement joins TRBV20-1 to TRBJ1-2; 7 bases are shared with TRBD1. Germline lookup yields CDR1 DFQATT and CDR2 SNEGSKA (reference sequence). The CDR3 loop spans 16 amino acids. V shed 2 bases and J 1 base; nucleotides not matched to a gene: 10. The CDR3 loop is CSARSGGGDFNYGYTF. The CDR3 DNA reads TGCAGTGCTAGATCAGGGGGTGGGGACTTTAACTATGGCTACACCTTC.

The J gene is TRBJ2-7, the V gene TRBV21-1. TRBV21-1 is labeled a pseudogene. The CDR3 runs to 11 residues. CDR3 sequence (DNA): TGTGCCAGCAGCAAACATTACGAGCAGTACTTC. It translates to CASSKHYEQYF.